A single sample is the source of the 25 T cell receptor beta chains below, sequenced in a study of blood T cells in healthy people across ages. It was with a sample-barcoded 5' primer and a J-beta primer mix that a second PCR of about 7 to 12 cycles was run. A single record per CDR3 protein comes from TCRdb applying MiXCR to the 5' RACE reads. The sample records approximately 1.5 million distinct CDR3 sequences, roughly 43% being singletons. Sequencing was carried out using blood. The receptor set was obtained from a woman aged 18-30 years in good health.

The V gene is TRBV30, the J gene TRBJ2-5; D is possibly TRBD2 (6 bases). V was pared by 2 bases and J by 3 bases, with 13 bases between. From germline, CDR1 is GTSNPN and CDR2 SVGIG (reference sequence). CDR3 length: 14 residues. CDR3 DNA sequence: TGTGCCTGGAGTCCTAGCGAGAGCGAAGAGACCCAGTACTTC. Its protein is CAWSPSESEETQYF.

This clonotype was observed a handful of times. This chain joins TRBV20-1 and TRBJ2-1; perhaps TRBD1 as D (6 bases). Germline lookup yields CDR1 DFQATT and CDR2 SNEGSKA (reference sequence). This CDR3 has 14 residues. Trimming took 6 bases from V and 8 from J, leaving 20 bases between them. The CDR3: CSAAIRDMDDEQFF. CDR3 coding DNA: TGCAGTGCCGCAATCCGGGACATGGACGATGAGCAGTTCTTC.

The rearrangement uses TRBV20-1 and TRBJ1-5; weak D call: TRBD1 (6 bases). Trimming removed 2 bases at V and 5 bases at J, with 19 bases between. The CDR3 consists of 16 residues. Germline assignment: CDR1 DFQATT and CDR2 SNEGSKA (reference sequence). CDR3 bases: TGCAGTGCTAGACTCCCCAAGGACAGTTGGCATCAGCCCCAGCATTTT. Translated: CSARLPKDSWHQPQHF.

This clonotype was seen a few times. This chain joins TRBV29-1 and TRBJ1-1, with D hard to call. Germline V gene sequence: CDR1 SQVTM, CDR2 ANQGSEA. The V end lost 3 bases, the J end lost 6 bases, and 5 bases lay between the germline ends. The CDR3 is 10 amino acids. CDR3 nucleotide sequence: TGCAGCGTTGACACCCCTGAAGCTTTCTTT. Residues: CSVDTPEAFF.

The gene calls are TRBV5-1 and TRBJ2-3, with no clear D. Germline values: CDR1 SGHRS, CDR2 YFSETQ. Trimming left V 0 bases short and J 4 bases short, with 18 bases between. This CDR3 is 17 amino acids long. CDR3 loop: CASSLGSAMRRADTQYF. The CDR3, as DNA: TGCGCCAGCAGCTTGGGTTCAGCGATGAGAAGGGCAGATACGCAGTATTTT.

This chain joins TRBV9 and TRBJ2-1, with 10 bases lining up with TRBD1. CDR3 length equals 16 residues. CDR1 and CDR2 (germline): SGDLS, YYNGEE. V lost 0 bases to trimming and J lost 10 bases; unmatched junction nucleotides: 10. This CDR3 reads CASSVGTGGDSYEQFF. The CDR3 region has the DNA TGTGCCAGCAGCGTAGGGACAGGGGGTGATTCCTACGAGCAGTTCTTC.

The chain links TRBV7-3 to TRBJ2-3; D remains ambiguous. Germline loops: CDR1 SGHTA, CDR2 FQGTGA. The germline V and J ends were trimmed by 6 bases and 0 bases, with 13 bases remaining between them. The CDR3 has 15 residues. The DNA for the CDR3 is TGTGCCAGCAGTCAATTTAGGAGTAGCACAGATACGCAGTATTTT. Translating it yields CASSQFRSSTDTQYF. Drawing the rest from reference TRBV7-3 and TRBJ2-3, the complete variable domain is GAGVSQTPSNKVTEKGKYVELRCDPISGHTALYWYRQSLGQGPEFLIYFQGTGAADDSGLPNDRFFAVRPEGSVSTLKIQRTERGDSAVYLCASSQFRSSTDTQYFGPGTRLTVL.

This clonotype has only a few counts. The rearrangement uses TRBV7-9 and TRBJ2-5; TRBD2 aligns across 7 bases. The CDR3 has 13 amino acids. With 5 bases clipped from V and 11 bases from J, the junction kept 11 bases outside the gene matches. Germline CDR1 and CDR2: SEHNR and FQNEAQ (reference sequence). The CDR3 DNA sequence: TGTGCCAGCAGCACCACACTAGCGTGGGAGCAGTACTTC. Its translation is CASSTTLAWEQYF. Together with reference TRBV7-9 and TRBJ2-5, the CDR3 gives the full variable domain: DTGVSQNPRHKITKRGQNVTFRCDPISEHNRLYWYRQTLGQGPEFLTYFQNEAQLEKSRLLSDRFSAERPKGSFSTLEIQRTEQGDSAMYLCASSTTLAWEQYFGPGTRLLVL.

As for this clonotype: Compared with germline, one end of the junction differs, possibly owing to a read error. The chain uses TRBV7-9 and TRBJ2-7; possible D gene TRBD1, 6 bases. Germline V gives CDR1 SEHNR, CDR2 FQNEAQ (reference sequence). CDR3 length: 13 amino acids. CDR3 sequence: CVSSPHSTGEQYF. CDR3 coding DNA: TGTGTCAGCAGCCCCCACTCGACAGGAGAGCAGTACTTC.

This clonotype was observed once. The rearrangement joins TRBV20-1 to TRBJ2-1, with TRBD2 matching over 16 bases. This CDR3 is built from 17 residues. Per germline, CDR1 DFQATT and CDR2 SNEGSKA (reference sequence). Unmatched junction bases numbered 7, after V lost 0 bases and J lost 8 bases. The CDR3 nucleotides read TGCAGTGCTAGAGATAAGGGACTAGCGGGAGGGCTCGATGAGCAGTTCTTC. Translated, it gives CSARDKGLAGGLDEQFF.

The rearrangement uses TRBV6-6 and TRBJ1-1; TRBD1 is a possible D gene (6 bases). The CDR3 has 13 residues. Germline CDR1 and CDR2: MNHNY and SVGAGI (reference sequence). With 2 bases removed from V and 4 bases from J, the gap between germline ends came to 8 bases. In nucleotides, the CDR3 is TGTGCCAGCAGTTACGGACAGTTCACTGAAGCTTTCTTT. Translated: CASSYGQFTEAFF.

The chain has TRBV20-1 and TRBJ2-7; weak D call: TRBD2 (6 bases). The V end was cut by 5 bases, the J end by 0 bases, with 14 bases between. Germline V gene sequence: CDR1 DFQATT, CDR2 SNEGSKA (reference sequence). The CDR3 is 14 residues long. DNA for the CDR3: TGCAGTGCTGGGCTAGCGACGGACTCCTACGAGCAGTACTTC. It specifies CSAGLATDSYEQYF.

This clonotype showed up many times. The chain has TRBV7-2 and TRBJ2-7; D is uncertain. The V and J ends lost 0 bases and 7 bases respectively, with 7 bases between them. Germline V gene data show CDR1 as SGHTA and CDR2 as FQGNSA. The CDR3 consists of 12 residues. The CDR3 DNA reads TGTGCCAGCAGCTTAGCGCGTGGGGAGCAGTACTTC. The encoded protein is CASSLARGEQYF.

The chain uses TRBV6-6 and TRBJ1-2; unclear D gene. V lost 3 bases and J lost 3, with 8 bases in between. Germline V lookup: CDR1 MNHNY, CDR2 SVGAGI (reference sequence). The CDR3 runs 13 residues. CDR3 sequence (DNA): TGTGCCAGCAGTTATAGCAGCTACTATGGCTACACCTTC. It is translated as CASSYSSYYGYTF.

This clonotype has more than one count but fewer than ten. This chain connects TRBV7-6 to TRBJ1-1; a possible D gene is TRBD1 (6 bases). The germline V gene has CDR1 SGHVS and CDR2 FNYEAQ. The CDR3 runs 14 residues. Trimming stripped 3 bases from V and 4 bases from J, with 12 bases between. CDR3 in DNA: TGTGCCAGCAGCTTCGGGGGGCCCGGCACTGAAGCTTTCTTT. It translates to CASSFGGPGTEAFF.

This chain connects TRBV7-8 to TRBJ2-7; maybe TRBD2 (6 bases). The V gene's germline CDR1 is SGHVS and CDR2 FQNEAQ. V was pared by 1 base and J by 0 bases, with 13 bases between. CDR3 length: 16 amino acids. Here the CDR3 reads CASSLEEGSSSYEQYF. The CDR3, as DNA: TGTGCCAGCAGCTTAGAGGAGGGTTCCAGCTCCTACGAGCAGTACTTC.

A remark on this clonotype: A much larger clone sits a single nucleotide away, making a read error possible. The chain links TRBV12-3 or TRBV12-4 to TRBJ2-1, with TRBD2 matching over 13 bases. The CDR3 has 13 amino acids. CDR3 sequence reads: CANSRLAGGEQFF. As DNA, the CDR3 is TGTGCCAACAGTAGACTAGCGGGGGGCGAGCAGTTCTTC.

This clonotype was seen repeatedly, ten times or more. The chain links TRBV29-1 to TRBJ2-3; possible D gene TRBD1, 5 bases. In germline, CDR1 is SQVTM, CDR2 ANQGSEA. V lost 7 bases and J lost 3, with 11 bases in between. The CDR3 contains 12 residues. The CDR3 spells CSAPAGTDTQYF. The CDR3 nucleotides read TGCAGCGCCCCTGCAGGGACAGATACGCAGTATTTT.

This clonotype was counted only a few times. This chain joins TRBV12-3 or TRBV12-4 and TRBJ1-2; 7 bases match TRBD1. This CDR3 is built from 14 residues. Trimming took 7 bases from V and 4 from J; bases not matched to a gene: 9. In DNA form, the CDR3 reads TGTGCCAGCAACGAACAGGGGTGGGGCTATGGCTACACCTTC. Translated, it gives CASNEQGWGYGYTF.

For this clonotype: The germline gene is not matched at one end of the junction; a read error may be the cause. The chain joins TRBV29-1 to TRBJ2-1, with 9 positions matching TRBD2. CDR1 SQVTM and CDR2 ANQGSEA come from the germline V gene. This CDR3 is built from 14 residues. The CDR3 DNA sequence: TGCAGCACGTCTGGCGGGGGGGCCTACAATGGGCAGTTCTTC. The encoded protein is CSTSGGGAYNGQFF.

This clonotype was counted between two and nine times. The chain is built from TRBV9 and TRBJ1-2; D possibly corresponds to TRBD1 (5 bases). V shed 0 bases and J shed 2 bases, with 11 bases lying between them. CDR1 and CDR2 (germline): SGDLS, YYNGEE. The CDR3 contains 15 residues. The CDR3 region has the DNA TGTGCCAGCAGCGTAGGCGCAGGGAAAAACTATGGCTACACCTTC. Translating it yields CASSVGAGKNYGYTF.

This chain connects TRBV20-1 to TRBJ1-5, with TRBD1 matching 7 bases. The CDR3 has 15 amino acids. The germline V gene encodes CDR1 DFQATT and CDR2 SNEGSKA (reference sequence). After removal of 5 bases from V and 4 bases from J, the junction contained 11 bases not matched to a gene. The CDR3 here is CSAGSRQGTNQPQHF. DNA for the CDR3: TGCAGTGCTGGGTCGAGACAGGGCACTAATCAGCCCCAGCATTTT.

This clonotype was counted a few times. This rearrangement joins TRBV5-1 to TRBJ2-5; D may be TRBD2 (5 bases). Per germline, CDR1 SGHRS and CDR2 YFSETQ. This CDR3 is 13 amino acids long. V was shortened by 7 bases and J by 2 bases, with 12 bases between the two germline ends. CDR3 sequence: CASAPPGQETQYF. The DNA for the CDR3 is TGCGCCAGCGCCCCACCGGGACAAGAGACCCAGTACTTC.

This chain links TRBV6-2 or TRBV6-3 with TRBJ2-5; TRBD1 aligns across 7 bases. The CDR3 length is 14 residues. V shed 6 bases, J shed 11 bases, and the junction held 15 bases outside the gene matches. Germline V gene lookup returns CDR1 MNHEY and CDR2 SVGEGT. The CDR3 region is CASSRQGSYSEQYF. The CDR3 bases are TGTGCCAGCAGCCGACAGGGATCCTACAGTGAGCAGTACTTC.

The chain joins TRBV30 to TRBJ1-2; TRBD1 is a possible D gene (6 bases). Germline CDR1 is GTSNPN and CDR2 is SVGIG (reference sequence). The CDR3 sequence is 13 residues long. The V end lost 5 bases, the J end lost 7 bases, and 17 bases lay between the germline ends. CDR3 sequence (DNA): TGTGCCTGGGACAGGATGGAAGTTCGTGGCTACACCTTC. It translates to CAWDRMEVRGYTF.